This is a list of T cell receptor beta chains from one sample in a study of early T cells in non-severe SARS-CoV-2 infection. TCRdb redid the calling of the 5' RACE reads with MiXCR, one entry per CDR3 protein. There are tens of thousands of distinct CDR3 sequences in the sample; 12% occur only once, and about 1% lies in the top ten. The starting material was whole blood, obtained at baseline. These receptors were obtained from an adult who was a healthcare worker with PCR-confirmed SARS-CoV-2 infection or an uninfected control (not recorded which). The donor label of this sample is uncertain. Each CDR3 is given with its conserved first and last residue. A D gene is named only where the DNA matches it firmly. The size of a clone is reported for some rows only, either as once, few or many, or as a class for expanded clones.

-,TRBJ2-7,TRBV18,many,TGTGCCAGCTCACCGGACGGTGGAGGCCCCTACGAGCAGTACTTC,CASSPDGGGPYEQYF
TRBD1,TRBJ1-1,TRBV3-1,-,TGTGCCAGCAGTCGAAGACAGGGTAACACTGAAGCTTTCTTT,CASSRRQGNTEAFF
-,TRBJ2-3,TRBV7-8,many,TGTGCCAGCAGCCCTGGGGGGAACACAGATACGCAGTATTTT,CASSPGGNTDTQYF
-,TRBJ1-1,TRBV3-1,few,TGTGCCAGCAGCCTGGACAGTGAGGTTGGGACTGAAGCTTTCTTT,CASSLDSEVGTEAFF
-,TRBJ2-5,TRBV6-6,-,TGTGCCAGCAGGCCAGGGAGGGGGGTTATTCAAGAGACCCAGTACTTC,CASRPGRGVIQETQYF
-,TRBJ2-1,TRBV2,few,TGTGCCAGCAGTGACGGGCAGGGGAGGGATGAGCAGTTCTTC,CASSDGQGRDEQFF
-,TRBJ2-2,TRBV19,-,TGTGCCAGTAGTATGGGTTACACCGGGGTGCTGTTTTTT,CASSMGYTGVLFF
-,TRBJ1-2,TRBV7-9,-,TGTGCCAGCAGCCCGGCCCTCTATGGCTACACCTTC,CASSPALYGYTF
TRBD1,TRBJ2-1,TRBV11-2,-,TGTGCCAGCAGCTTAGACAGGGGGCCCTACAATGAGCAGTTCTTC,CASSLDRGPYNEQFF
TRBD1,TRBJ1-6,TRBV12-3/TRBV12-4,few,TGTGCCAACAGTTTGGCATCAGGGGGTAATTCACCCCTCCACTTT,CANSLASGGNSPLHF
-,TRBJ2-5,TRBV2,-,TGTGCCAGCACCCAACAACACCCGGGGGCTGGAGAGACCCAGTACTTC,CASTQQHPGAGETQYF
-,TRBJ2-3,TRBV2,many,TGTGCCAGCAGAGAAAGGGACCGCACAGATACGCAGTATTTT,CASRERDRTDTQYF
-,TRBJ1-2,TRBV6-6,many,TGTGCCAGCAGTTACCGGGCAGGGAGGGGTGGCTACACCTTC,CASSYRAGRGGYTF
-,TRBJ2-2,TRBV4-2,-,TGTGCCAGCAGCAGGAGCGGCGCGAACACCGGGGAGCTGTTTTTT,CASSRSGANTGELFF
-,TRBJ1-1,TRBV4-1,few,TGCGCCAGCAGCCAAGAACCGAAACTGGGCACTGAAGCTTTCTTT,CASSQEPKLGTEAFF
-,TRBJ2-2,TRBV15,-,TGTGCCACCAGCAGAGCGACCGGGGAGCTGTTTTTT,CATSRATGELFF
-,TRBJ2-1,TRBV14,-,TGTGCCAGCAGCCAAGTTTACGGAGGCGAGTTCTTC,CASSQVYGGEFF
-,TRBJ2-4,TRBV6-5,few,TGTGCCAGCAGTTACGAGGCGGGACTAGCCAAAAACATTCAGTACTTC,CASSYEAGLAKNIQYF
-,TRBJ1-1,TRBV30,few,TGTGCCTGGAGCGCAGGGTCCTGGGTGAACACTGAAGCTTTCTTT,CAWSAGSWVNTEAFF
-,TRBJ1-4,TRBV7-2,-,TGTGCCAGCAGCTCGACCCCGGGGGTTGCTAATGAAAAACTGTTTTTT,CASSSTPGVANEKLFF
-,TRBJ1-2,TRBV11-2,few,TGTGCCAGCAGCTCAGGACAGATTGGCTACACCTTC,CASSSGQIGYTF
-,TRBJ1-6,TRBV6-6,-,TGTGCCAGCAGTGAACCGAGTCCCCGGAATAGGCTCCACTTT,CASSEPSPRNRLHF
-,TRBJ2-3,TRBV12-1,-,TGTGCCAGCAGCTTTCGCTGGACTAGCGGGGGGACCACAGATACGCAGTATTTT,CASSFRWTSGGTTDTQYF
TRBD1,TRBJ2-5,TRBV11-1,few,TGTGCCAGCAGCGAGGGGACAGGGGGATTTGACTGGGAGACCCAGTACTTC,CASSEGTGGFDWETQYF
-,TRBJ2-3,TRBV6-6,many,TGTGCCAGCAGTTACTCTCCGGGGGATACGCAGTATTTT,CASSYSPGDTQYF
-,TRBJ2-2,TRBV10-2,few,TGCGCCAGCAGTGAGTGGGATCCCGGGGAGCTGTTTTTT,CASSEWDPGELFF
TRBD2,TRBJ2-1,TRBV27,-,TGTGCCAGCAGTTTACGGGGGGGGGCTCCCTACAATGAGCAGTTCTTC,CASSLRGGAPYNEQFF
-,TRBJ2-5,TRBV27,few,TGTGCCAGCGGGACATGGGACCAAGAGACCCAGTACTTC,CASGTWDQETQYF
-,TRBJ1-2,TRBV14,-,TGTGCCAGCAGCCAAGAAGGGAGAGGCTACACCTTC,CASSQEGRGYTF
-,TRBJ2-3,TRBV5-4,few,TGTGCCAGCAGCCTAGACAGAGATACGCAGTATTTT,CASSLDRDTQYF
-,TRBJ2-3,TRBV19,-,TGTGCCAGTACCGCCGGGACCGAAGCACAAGATACGCAGTATTTT,CASTAGTEAQDTQYF
TRBD1,TRBJ1-5,TRBV18,few,TGTGCCAGCTCACCAACAGGGGATGGACCCCAGCATTTT,CASSPTGDGPQHF
-,TRBJ2-2,TRBV11-2,-,TGTGCCAGCAGCTTAGGCAGGCCGAACACCGGGGAGCTGTTTTTT,CASSLGRPNTGELFF
-,TRBJ1-2,TRBV14,many,TGTGCCAGCAGCCAGTCAAATACTAACTATGGCTACACCTTC,CASSQSNTNYGYTF
-,TRBJ1-4,TRBV6-1,few,TGTGCCAGCAGTGCCATCATTGCAACTAATGAAAAACTGTTTTTT,CASSAIIATNEKLFF
-,TRBJ2-6,TRBV6-1,medium-sized,TGTGCTACCCCTCGGGGGGCCCCTGGGGCCAACGTCCTGACTTTC,CATPRGAPGANVLTF
-,TRBJ2-5,TRBV3-1,-,TGTGCCAGCAGCCAACGGGAGACCCAGTACTTC,CASSQRETQYF
TRBD1,TRBJ2-5,TRBV7-8,-,TGTGCCAGCAACCTCAGGACAGGGTTAAAAGAGACCCAGTACTTC,CASNLRTGLKETQYF